This T cell receptor (beta chain) was captured by sequencing in a study of read filtering for tumor transcriptome and immune sequencing. The overall study: By R-ISS, stages I, II and III held about 8, 15 and 7 patients. After DNase treatment, RNA was made into whole-transcriptome libraries.

General study findings and limits: Single-read clonotypes: about 83% of IR-seq clonotypes (around 3.4% of reads), around three quarters of RNA-seq clonotypes (nearly 45% of reads).

This library used about 400 ng RNA and molecular barcoded adaptors spanning alpha/delta and beta/gamma chains. TCRdb re-analysed the reads in MiXCR, keeping a single row per CDR3 protein. The data show about 90,000 distinct CDR3 sequences, roughly an eighth seen once. CDR3 size: 15 residues. V dropped 5 bases and J dropped 1 base, with 9 bases sitting between them. This clonotype was recorded at least ten times. Its target is unknown. J is TRBJ2-6 and V is TRBV12-3 or TRBV12-4; D is unresolved. The sequence was collected from a donor at least 40 years old with multiple myeloma. Sequenced sample: a population of CD138-negative cells sorted from bone marrow. The CDR3 coding sequence is TGTGCCAGCAGTAGTTGGGGTTCTGGGGCCAACGTCCTGACTTTC. This codes for CASSSWGSGANVLTF.